This T cell receptor (beta chain) was captured in a study of graft-versus-host responses after intestinal transplantation. Study overall: Anti-thymocyte globulin induction, then tacrolimus and steroids for two to four years, went to all recipients. Broader study findings: Peak circulating GvH clone levels were associated with early post-transplant HvG declines.

Here immunoSEQ multiplex PCR was the method, and the copy in TCRdb shows in-frame clones only, minus some. Found here are over 100,000 clones, around 92% of them singletons; the top ten hold less than 1.5%. About this clone: Its target is not known.

Germline V gene sequence: CDR1 SGHKS, CDR2 YYEKEE (reference sequence). There are 12 residues in the CDR3. Deletions cut 2 bases from V and 5 bases from J, with 5 bases between. The specimen was unstimulated CD8+ T cells sorted from spleen or lymph node cells, collected before transplant. The clonotype comes from a human donor who was the organ donor for an intestinal transplant. This chain connects TRBV5-5 to TRBJ2-1; no reliable D call. The CDR3 bases are TGTGCCAGCAGCTTATTGAACAATGAGCAGTTCTTC. The encoded protein is CASSLLNNEQFF.